This entry is about one T cell receptor (beta chain). This sample was taken from a study of blood T cell repertoires in COVID-19. Study-wide context: There were acute and convalescent COVID-19 samples, and they came from the United States, Italy and Spain. T cells, B-cell-depleted T cells, or PBMCs provided the cDNA or gDNA that served as material.

Per the study methods: Amplification with reference gene primers provided the estimates of nucleated cell counts. Repertoires were generated with immunoSEQ multiplex PCR, while TCRdb's copy carries only in-frame clones and drops some. The V and J calls and clone size come from that table; D and trimming were worked out from the DNA. The table records under 200,000 clones, approximately 87% of them present only once. Trimming stripped 0 bases from V and 4 bases from J, with 12 bases between. This CDR3 has 15 residues. The germline gives CDR1 SNHLY, CDR2 FYNNEI. Specimen: peripheral blood. This receptor was taken from a woman aged 65 to 85 with acute or convalescent COVID-19. The genes are TRBV2 and TRBJ1-1; a possible D gene is TRBD1 (5 bases). DNA for the CDR3: TGTGCCAGCAGTGAAGCAGCAGGGTTCGTCACTGAAGCTTTCTTT. The encoded protein is CASSEAAGFVTEAFF. Drawing the rest from reference TRBV2 and TRBJ1-1, the complete variable domain is EPEVTQTPSHQVTQMGQEVILRCVPISNHLYFYWYRQILGQKVEFLVSFYNNEISEKSEIFDDQFSVERPDGSNFTLKIRSTKLEDSAMYFCASSEAAGFVTEAFFGQGTRLTVV.